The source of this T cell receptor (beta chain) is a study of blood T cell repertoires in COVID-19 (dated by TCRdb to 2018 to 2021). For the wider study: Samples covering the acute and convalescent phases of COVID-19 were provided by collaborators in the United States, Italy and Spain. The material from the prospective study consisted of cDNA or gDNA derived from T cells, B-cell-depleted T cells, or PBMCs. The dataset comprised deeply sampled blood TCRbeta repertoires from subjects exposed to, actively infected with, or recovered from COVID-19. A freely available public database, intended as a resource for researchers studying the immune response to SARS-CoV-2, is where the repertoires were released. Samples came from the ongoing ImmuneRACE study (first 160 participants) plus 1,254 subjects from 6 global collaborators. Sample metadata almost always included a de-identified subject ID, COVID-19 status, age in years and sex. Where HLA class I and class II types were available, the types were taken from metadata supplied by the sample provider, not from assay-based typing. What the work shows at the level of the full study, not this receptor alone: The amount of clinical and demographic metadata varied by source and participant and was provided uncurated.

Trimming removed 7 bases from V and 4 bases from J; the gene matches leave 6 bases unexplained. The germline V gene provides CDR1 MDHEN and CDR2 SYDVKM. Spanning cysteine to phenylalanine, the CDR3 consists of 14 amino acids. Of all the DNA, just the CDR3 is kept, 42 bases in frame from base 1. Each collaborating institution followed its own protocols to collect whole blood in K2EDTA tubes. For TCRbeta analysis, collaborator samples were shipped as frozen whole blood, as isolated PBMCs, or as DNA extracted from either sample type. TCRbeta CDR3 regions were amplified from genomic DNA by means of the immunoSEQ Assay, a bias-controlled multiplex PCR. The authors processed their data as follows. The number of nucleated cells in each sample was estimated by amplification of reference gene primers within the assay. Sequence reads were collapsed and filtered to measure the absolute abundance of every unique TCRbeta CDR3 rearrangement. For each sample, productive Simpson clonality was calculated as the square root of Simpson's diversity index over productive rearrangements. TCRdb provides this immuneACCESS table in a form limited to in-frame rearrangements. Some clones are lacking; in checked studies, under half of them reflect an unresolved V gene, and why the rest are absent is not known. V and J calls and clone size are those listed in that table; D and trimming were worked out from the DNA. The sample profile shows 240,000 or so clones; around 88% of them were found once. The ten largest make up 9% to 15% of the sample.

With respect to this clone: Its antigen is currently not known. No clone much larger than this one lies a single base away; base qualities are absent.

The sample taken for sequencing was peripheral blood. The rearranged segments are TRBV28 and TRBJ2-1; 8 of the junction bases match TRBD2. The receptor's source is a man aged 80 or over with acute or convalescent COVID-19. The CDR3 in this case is CASISLADYNEQFF. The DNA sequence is TGTGCCAGCATATCACTAGCGGATTACAATGAGCAGTTCTTC. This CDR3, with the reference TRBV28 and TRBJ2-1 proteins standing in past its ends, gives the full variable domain DVKVTQSSRYLVKRTGEKVFLECVQDMDHENMFWYRQDPGLGLRLIYFSYDVKMKEKGDIPEGYSVSREKKERFSLILESASTNQTSMYLCASISLADYNEQFFGPGTRLTVL.